These 18 T cell receptor beta chains share one sample of origin, sequenced in a study of response to subunit inactivated influenza vaccine. TCRdb re-called the RT-PCR reads with MiXCR, one entry per CDR3 protein. The sample shows 150,000 to 200,000 distinct CDR3 sequences, approximately 12% of them seen only once. This same sample was also taken into another study, of T cells expressing NK-cell markers. That paper notes: The authors generated TCR beta cDNA through 5'RACE template switching with UMIs.

Sequencing was performed on CD8+ T cells sorted from PBMCs, taken 11 to 12 days after vaccination. The receptors stem from a man in his fifties who received an inactivated influenza vaccine.

There are a few counts of this clonotype. V gene TRBV7-3 combines with J gene TRBJ2-1, with a possible D match to TRBD2 (5 bases). Germline V CDR1 and CDR2: SGHTA, FQGTGA. The CDR3 length is 15 residues. V lost 4 bases to trimming and J lost 8 bases, with 18 bases between them. The CDR3 sequence is CASSSEGWGGDEQFF. CDR3 nucleotide sequence: TGTGCCAGCAGCTCAGAGGGATGGGGTGGGGATGAGCAGTTCTTC.

This clonotype has only a few counts. This chain uses TRBV29-1 with TRBJ1-2, with a weak D call TRBD1 (6 bases). Germline CDR1 is SQVTM and CDR2 is ANQGSEA. Trimming pared 1 base from V and 5 bases from J, leaving 14 bases between. The CDR3 runs to 14 residues. CDR3 sequence reads: CSVEGSGDFYGYTF. The CDR3, as DNA: TGCAGCGTTGAAGGTTCAGGGGATTTTTATGGCTACACCTTC.

The chain has TRBV24-1 and TRBJ2-5; D is uncertain. V was shortened by 1 base and J by 3 bases, with 14 bases between the two germline ends. Germline V gene lookup returns CDR1 KGHDR and CDR2 SFDVKD. The CDR3 covers 16 residues. The CDR3, as DNA: TGTGCCACCAGTGATTTTCCGGAGACCACGAAAGAGACCCAGTACTTC. Translating gives CATSDFPETTKETQYF.

This clonotype was recorded at least ten times. V usage is TRBV4-3 and J usage is TRBJ2-7; 10 nucleotides agree with TRBD1. Germline V lookup: CDR1 LGHNA, CDR2 YSLEER. The CDR3 is 16 amino acids. The ends lost 1 base at V and 2 bases at J; junction bases unmatched: 5. DNA for the CDR3: TGCGCCAGCAGCCAAGTTGCGGGACAGGGGACCTACGAGCAGTACTTC. Its translation: CASSQVAGQGTYEQYF.

CDR3: CASSQRGGDWEYNEQFF. Here the CDR3 DNA reads TGTGCCAGCAGTCAAAGGGGTGGGGACTGGGAATACAATGAGCAGTTCTTC. This chain joins TRBV27 and TRBJ2-1; D is perhaps TRBD2 (6 bases). The V end lost 5 bases, the J end lost 4 bases, and 21 bases lay between the germline ends. This CDR3 spans 17 amino acids. Per germline, CDR1 MNHEY and CDR2 SMNVEV (reference sequence).

V is TRBV4-1 and J is TRBJ2-1; no reliable D call. Trimming cost V 1 base and J 8 bases, with 12 bases left between them. The CDR3 covers 14 residues. Germline V gene data show CDR1 as MGHRA and CDR2 as YSYEKL. The CDR3 DNA reads TGCGCCAGCAGCCAAGTAGTAGCTCGGGATGAGCAGTTCTTC. It encodes CASSQVVARDEQFF.

The V and J genes are TRBV12-3 or TRBV12-4 and TRBJ2-4; D might be TRBD2 (6 bases). Trimming removed 5 bases at V and 9 bases at J, with 14 bases between. The CDR3 covers 13 residues. The CDR3 coding sequence is TGTGCCAGCAGTCCCAGCGGGTCTGGCATTCAGTACTTC. This gives the protein CASSPSGSGIQYF.

This clonotype has only a few counts. The chain links TRBV7-2 to TRBJ2-7, with 8 nucleotides matching TRBD2. Germline V CDR1 and CDR2: SGHTA, FQGNSA. This CDR3 is built from 13 residues. V trimming: 4 bases; J trimming: 2 bases; junction bases outside the gene matches: 1. CDR3 DNA: TGTGCCAGCAGCTGGGGACTAGCCTACGAGCAGTACTTC. Its protein is CASSWGLAYEQYF.

This clonotype was detected a few times. The V and J genes are TRBV9 and TRBJ1-2; 9 nucleotides agree with TRBD1. CDR1 SGDLS and CDR2 YYNGEE come from the germline V gene. This CDR3 is built from 16 residues. The ends lost 0 bases at V and 0 bases at J; junction bases unmatched: 3. CDR3 sequence: CASSVGTGGSNYGYTF. The CDR3 DNA reads TGTGCCAGCAGCGTAGGTACAGGGGGCTCTAACTATGGCTACACCTTC.

The rearrangement uses TRBV10-3 and TRBJ2-6; the match to TRBD2 covers 8 bases. The junction had 10 bases not matched to a gene; V was cut back by 0 bases and J by 12 bases. Germline V gene lookup returns CDR1 ENHRY and CDR2 SYGVKD. There are 16 residues in the CDR3. For the CDR3, the DNA is TGTGCCATCAGTGAGTCCGGGGGGGGCCGAGGCTCCGTCCTGACTTTC. It translates to CAISESGGGRGSVLTF.

This clonotype turned up a few times. The chain joins TRBV6-7 to TRBJ2-7; 7 nucleotides line up with TRBD1. TRBV6-7 is an ORF; its function is uncertain. This CDR3 spans 15 amino acids. V dropped 5 bases and J dropped 2; count of bases not matched to a gene: 9. CDR3 DNA: TGTGCCAGCAGTCCGACCAAGGGGGCCGCCTACGAGCAGTACTTC. Translated: CASSPTKGAAYEQYF.

The V and J genes are TRBV5-6 and TRBJ1-1, with 8 positions matching TRBD1. With 5 bases clipped from V and 5 bases from J, the junction kept 11 bases outside the gene matches. This CDR3 is built from 15 residues. CDR1 and CDR2 from the germline V gene are SGHDT and YYEEEE. CDR3 nucleotides: TGTGCCAGCAGGGTGGACAGGGAAAGGAGGACTGAAGCTTTCTTT. The encoded protein is CASRVDRERRTEAFF.

This clonotype was counted between two and nine times. The chain has TRBV4-1 and TRBJ2-7; 8 bases are a match to TRBD1. Trimming at V came to 1 base and at J to 0 bases, leaving 2 bases not matched to a gene. CDR1 and CDR2 from the germline V gene are MGHRA and YSYEKL. This CDR3 region has 15 residues. CDR3 region: CASSQVTGGSYEQYF. The CDR3 nucleotides read TGCGCCAGCAGCCAAGTAACAGGGGGCTCCTACGAGCAGTACTTC.

The rearrangement uses TRBV29-1 and TRBJ2-7, with TRBD1 as a possible D gene (6 bases). The germline V gene encodes CDR1 SQVTM and CDR2 ANQGSEA. Trimming removed 6 bases from V and 4 bases from J, with 16 bases in between. This CDR3 spans 13 amino acids. CDR3 amino acids: CSVSGQGTYEQYF. The CDR3 DNA reads TGCAGCGTATCCGGCCAGGGGACGTACGAGCAGTACTTC.

The chain carries TRBV6-5 and TRBJ2-1, with D possibly TRBD2 on 6 matching bases. Deletions cut 0 bases from V and 8 bases from J, with 14 bases between. Germline CDR1 MNHEY, CDR2 SVGAGI. CDR3 length: 15 amino acids. In DNA, the CDR3 is TGTGCCAGCAGTTACTCCGGGGGTAGCATCGATGAGCAGTTCTTC. Amino acid sequence: CASSYSGGSIDEQFF.

This clonotype was counted at least ten times. The chain links TRBV20-1 to TRBJ2-7; D not certain. V was clipped by 1 base and J by 1 base, with 8 bases between them. Germline-derived CDR1 and CDR2 are DFQATT and SNEGSKA (reference sequence). CDR3 length equals 13 residues. CDR3 DNA sequence: TGCAGTGCTAGAGGTTTCTTTTCCTACGAGCAGTACTTC. It specifies CSARGFFSYEQYF.

This clonotype was seen a handful of times. The rearrangement links TRBV7-2 to TRBJ2-7; 11 bases agree with TRBD2. The germline gives CDR1 SGHTA, CDR2 FQGNSA. This CDR3 has 16 residues. V gave up 4 bases and J gave up 3 bases; unmatched junction bases: 8. The CDR3 DNA follows: TGTGCCAGCAGCTCCGCCGGACTAGCGGGTATCTACGAGCAGTACTTC. Translating it yields CASSSAGLAGIYEQYF.

This clonotype was picked up a small number of times. V is TRBV28 and J is TRBJ2-7; 9 nucleotides line up with TRBD1. Per the germline V gene, CDR1 is MDHEN and CDR2 is SYDVKM. The CDR3 covers 13 residues. The ends lost 10 bases at V and 2 bases at J; junction bases unmatched: 6. The CDR3 DNA follows: TGTGCCATCGGGACAGGGCGTCCCTACGAGCAGTACTTC. Residues: CAIGTGRPYEQYF. The entire variable domain, with the rest obtained from reference TRBV28 and TRBJ2-7, is as follows: DVKVTQSSRYLVKRTGEKVFLECVQDMDHENMFWYRQDPGLGLRLIYFSYDVKMKEKGDIPEGYSVSREKKERFSLILESASTNQTSMYLCAIGTGRPYEQYFGPGTRLTVT.